Sequencing of this T cell receptor beta chain was carried out in a study of vaccination effects on CD4 cells after COVID-19. Overall study context: Post-vaccine draws lagged the second dose by a median of 72 days.

As regards this clone: Its antigen is unknown.

Peptide-pool stimulation followed by sequencing identified expanded antigen-specific CD4+ clonotypes in the ViraFEST assay. Culturing for around ten days preceded CD4+ T cell isolation. Each participant received a vaccine that was either BNT162b2 or mRNA-1273, given as two doses. Replacing half the medium with IL-2 medium was done on days 3 and 7. TCRdb's table, derived via immunoSEQ multiplex PCR, lists solely in-frame clones and lacks some. This sample has tens of thousands of clones; approximately 76% occur once, and the top ten carry about 0.91%. Broader study findings: Marked clonal contraction was seen late after vaccination (in both infection- and vaccine-induced clones). Common cold coronaviruses were cross-recognized by only 1 of 255 vaccine-induced clones in healthy vaccinees.

The sequence was obtained from a human donor who received a COVID-19 vaccine. The sample consisted of CD4+ T cells from PBMCs cultured with HCoV-OC43 spike peptides, taken after COVID-19 vaccination. Subset denoted: HCoV-OC43 spike overlapping peptide pool stimulation.

The chain's CDR3 is CASSLEQGNTIYF. The DNA of the CDR3 is TGTGCCAGCAGCTTGGAACAAGGCAACACCATATATTTT. The chain employs TRBV5-4 and TRBJ1-3; D is ambiguous. Germline assignment: CDR1 SGHNT and CDR2 YYREEE (reference sequence). The V gene lost 0 bases and the J gene lost 7 bases, with 8 bases spanning the gap. The CDR3 sequence is 13 residues long.